A single sample is the source of the 17 T cell receptor beta chains below, sequenced in a study of post-analysis software for immune sequencing data. Regarding the study as a whole: Controls showed lower frequencies than patients for roughly five TRBV segments, and TRBV5-6, TRBV5-1 and TRBV20-1 were among these.

For these receptors, no antigen is known. cDNA libraries for TCR beta contained unique molecular identifiers. TCRdb passed the PCR reads through MiXCR, listing each CDR3 protein once. Altogether some 450,000 distinct CDR3 sequences are present, 45% being singletons, with the ten largest covering around 10%. Sequenced: blood. Every receptor here comes from a girl aged 10-17 years with multiple sclerosis.

This sequence joins TRBV2 and TRBJ2-1, with D unclear. Germline V gives CDR1 SNHLY, CDR2 FYNNEI. Trimming stripped 3 bases from V and 5 bases from J, with 8 bases between. CDR3 length: 13 amino acids. CDR3 protein: CASSDSRNNEQFF. The CDR3 coding sequence is TGTGCCAGCAGTGATTCCAGAAACAATGAGCAGTTCTTC.

This clonotype was detected a few times. The chain joins TRBV27 to TRBJ1-2; no clear D. V was pared by 3 bases and J by 0 bases, with 11 bases between. The germline CDR1 and CDR2 sequences are MNHEY and SMNVEV (reference sequence). The CDR3 is 15 amino acids. The CDR3 reads CASSLSRSTNYGYTF. The CDR3 DNA is TGTGCCAGCAGTTTGAGCCGGAGTACTAACTATGGCTACACCTTC.

The rearrangement uses TRBV7-9 and TRBJ2-5; TRBD2 agrees at 10 bases. The CDR3 totals 15 residues. Germline V gives CDR1 SEHNR, CDR2 FQNEAQ (reference sequence). The trim removed 4 bases at V and 4 bases at J, leaving 6 bases unmatched. Here the CDR3 DNA reads TGTGCCAGCAGCTCGTTGTTAGCGGGAGGAGAGACCCAGTACTTC. This codes for CASSSLLAGGETQYF.

In its sample, this clonotype was seen a few times. CDR3 residues: CASSPRNYHNEQFF. As DNA, the CDR3 is TGTGCCAGCAGCCCCAGGAACTACCACAATGAGCAGTTCTTC. This chain connects TRBV7-2 to TRBJ2-1; D not resolved. Looked up from germline, CDR1 is SGHTA and CDR2 is FQGNSA. V lost 5 bases to trimming and J lost 5 bases, with 13 bases between them. This CDR3 has 14 residues.

This clonotype was seen more than once but under ten times. The gene calls are TRBV11-2 and TRBJ2-1, with D unresolved. Germline CDR1 reads SGHAT; CDR2 reads FQNNGV. The CDR3 runs to 12 residues. Trimming shortened V by 1 base and J by 12 bases, and 10 bases separated the two germline ends. CDR3 protein: CASSLGPALQFF. For the CDR3, the DNA is TGTGCCAGCAGCTTAGGGCCTGCCCTGCAGTTCTTC.

The rearrangement links TRBV7-9 to TRBJ1-1, with D possibly being TRBD1 (6 bases). The CDR3 extends over 15 amino acids. V was shortened by 6 bases and J by 2 bases, with 16 bases between the two germline ends. The germline V gene encodes CDR1 SEHNR and CDR2 FQNEAQ (reference sequence). CDR3 loop: CASRRGEGANTEAFF. CDR3 in DNA: TGTGCCAGCAGGAGGGGGGAAGGGGCCAACACTGAAGCTTTCTTT. The full variable domain, its missing parts supplied by reference TRBV7-9 and TRBJ1-1, is DTGVSQNPRHKITKRGQNVTFRCDPISEHNRLYWYRQTLGQGPEFLTYFQNEAQLEKSRLLSDRFSAERPKGSFSTLEIQRTEQGDSAMYLCASRRGEGANTEAFFGQGTRLTVV.

This clonotype was seen a few times. J is TRBJ2-7 and V is TRBV5-1, with D unresolved. This CDR3 is 14 amino acids long. The germline CDR1 and CDR2 sequences are SGHRS and YFSETQ. V shed 8 bases and J shed 0 bases, with 15 bases lying between them. In DNA form, the CDR3 reads TGCGCCAGTCGGTCGTCTACTCTCTCCTACGAGCAGTACTTC. Its translation: CASRSSTLSYEQYF.

The chain's CDR3 is CSVGGQGGMNTEAFF. The CDR3 DNA reads TGCAGCGTCGGGGGACAGGGGGGAATGAACACTGAAGCTTTCTTT. The chain carries TRBV29-1 and TRBJ1-1; 11 bases line up with TRBD1. CDR3 length: 15 residues. Germline lookup yields CDR1 SQVTM and CDR2 ANQGSEA. V dropped 6 bases and J dropped 0; count of bases not matched to a gene: 6.

This clonotype was recorded once. This sequence joins TRBV20-1 and TRBJ2-7; the D is unclear. Matching the DNA end better, TRBJ2-5 makes the J call doubtful. This CDR3 spans 14 amino acids. Germline lookup yields CDR1 DFQATT and CDR2 SNEGSKA (reference sequence). CDR3: CSARVLGWGETQYF. The DNA for the CDR3 is TGCAGTGCTAGAGTTCTAGGGTGGGGAGAGACCCAGTACTTC.

The chain has TRBV5-1 and TRBJ2-7; D perhaps matches TRBD1 (6 bases). This CDR3 comprises 14 residues. V was shortened by 0 bases and J by 6 bases, with 13 bases between the two germline ends. Germline V gene lookup returns CDR1 SGHRS and CDR2 YFSETQ. The CDR3, as DNA: TGCGCCAGCAGCTTGGGACAGGCCTCTAGCGAGCAGTACTTC. Its translation is CASSLGQASSEQYF.

The rearrangement joins TRBV7-2 to TRBJ2-5; maybe TRBD1 (6 bases). The CDR3 is 15 amino acids. Trimming removed 5 bases at V and 0 bases at J, with 13 bases between. CDR1 is SGHTA and CDR2 is FQGNSA in the germline V gene. In nucleotides, the CDR3 is TGTGCCAGCAGCCCTGGGGGCAGCAACCAAGAGACCCAGTACTTC. This encodes CASSPGGSNQETQYF.

The chain recombines TRBV4-3 with TRBJ1-2; 8 bases agree with TRBD1. Germline-derived CDR1 and CDR2 are LGHNA and YSLEER. V was pared by 1 base and J by 7 bases, with 5 bases of the junction left unmatched. The CDR3 has 14 amino acids. The CDR3 sequence: CASSQGTGWVGYTF. The CDR3 DNA reads TGCGCCAGCAGCCAAGGGACAGGGTGGGTTGGCTACACCTTC.

This clonotype was detected only a few times. The chain combines TRBV21-1 with TRBJ2-7. TRBV21-1 is given as a pseudogene. The CDR3 runs to 11 residues. The CDR3: CASILDFEQYF. The CDR3 DNA is TGTGCCAGCATCTTAGACTTCGAGCAGTACTTC.

The chain combines TRBV3-1 with TRBJ2-1, with 8 bases aligning to TRBD2. The CDR3 covers 16 residues. The ends lost 1 base at V and 4 bases at J; junction bases unmatched: 6. Germline V gene data show CDR1 as LGHDT and CDR2 as YNNKEL (reference sequence). The CDR3 bases are TGTGCCAGCAGCCAAGTAGCGGGACACCTATACAATGAGCAGTTCTTC. It is translated as CASSQVAGHLYNEQFF.

The chain is built from TRBV12-3 or TRBV12-4 and TRBJ2-3, with unresolved D. The CDR3 sequence is 12 residues long. The V and J ends lost 10 bases and 3 bases respectively, with 11 bases between them. The CDR3 DNA reads as TGTGCCATCCAAAAAACGACAGATACGCAGTATTTT. Protein: CAIQKTTDTQYF.

This clonotype has only a few counts. This chain connects TRBV7-9 to TRBJ2-5; 13 bases line up with TRBD2. Trimming took 3 bases from V and 4 from J; bases not matched to a gene: 5. CDR3 length: 16 residues. Germline values: CDR1 SEHNR, CDR2 FQNEAQ (reference sequence). CDR3 sequence reads: CASSFTSGRAGETQYF. The CDR3 DNA sequence: TGTGCCAGCAGCTTTACTAGCGGGAGGGCCGGAGAGACCCAGTACTTC.

This clonotype has only one observation. This may arise from a read error, as a much more abundant clone is one base away. The conserved final phenylalanine or tryptophan is absent from the CDR3, which likely points to a read error. The chain combines TRBV12-3 or TRBV12-4 with TRBJ2-1; 8 nucleotides align to TRBD1. CDR3 length equals 13 residues. V was pared by 6 bases and J by 8 bases, with 6 bases of the junction left unmatched. The CDR3 is CASRQLQGDEQFL. The CDR3 region has the DNA TGTGCCAGCAGACAATTACAGGGGGATGAGCAGTTCTTA.